This T cell receptor beta chain was identified in a study of shared clonotypes between healthy human individuals. Regarding the study as a whole: Large sequencing depth failed to make sorted-subset sequencing complete, rarefaction showed.

Per the germline V gene, CDR1 is SGHNT and CDR2 is YYREEE (reference sequence). The CDR3 loop spans 15 amino acids. This clone was seen only once. What it recognizes is unknown. Compared with germline, one end of the junction differs, possibly owing to a read error. Deep-level settings were used for running the assay. Per the authors' pipeline: ImmunoSEQ junction-only sequences lacked quality scores, so their filtering differed. Only in-frame clones appear in the TCRdb table, and some are missing; sequencing was by immunoSEQ multiplex PCR. The V and J calls and clone size were taken over from that table, and D and trimming were inferred from the DNA. Of fewer than 2.5 million clones in the sample, roughly 93% were seen once.

The chain joins TRBV5-4 to TRBJ2-7, with D perhaps being TRBD1 or TRBD2 (5 bases each). Sequencing used naive CD4+ T cells from PBMCs. The sample's subset: CD45RA+ positively selected. The TCR comes from a man between 18 and 35 years old in good health. Some clones in this sample may be carry-over from other donors' samples. The CDR3 DNA reads TGTGCCAGCACCTTGGGGGTAAGTGGCCCCTACGAGCAGTACTTC. Translating gives CASTLGVSGPYEQYF. The whole variable domain, filled in from reference TRBV5-4 and TRBJ2-7, reads ETGVTQSPTHLIKTRGQQVTLRCSSQSGHNTVSWYQQALGQGPQFIFQYYREEENGRGNFPPRFSGLQFPNYSSELNVNALELDDSALYLCASTLGVSGPYEQYFGPGTRLTVT.